Listed below are T cell receptor beta chains from one sample, sequenced in a study of blood T cell repertoires in COVID-19. Profiled with immunoSEQ multiplex PCR; TCRdb holds only in-frame clones, not every one. Among 45,000 or so clones listed, over 75% were seen once. The sequencing input was peripheral blood. The receptor source for this set is a human donor in a cohort sampled during active COVID-19. Both conserved end residues are part of each CDR3. A D gene is named only where the DNA matches it firmly. Expanded clones get a size class; other rows say once, few or many, or leave the size out.

TRBV25-1,TRBD2,NA,TRBJ2-2,CASSAFTELAGVPGELFF,TGTGCCAGCAGTGCTTTCACGGAGTTGGCGGGAGTTCCCGGGGAGCTGTTTTTT
TRBV19,NA,NA,TRBJ2-1,CASSIDRASARFF,TGTGCCAGTAGTATAGACAGGGCCTCCGCTCGGTTCTTC
TRBV19,NA,NA,TRBJ2-7,CASSRQVDSYEQYF,TGTGCCAGTAGTAGGCAGGTCGACTCCTACGAGCAGTACTTC
TRBV5-4,NA,NA,TRBJ2-2,CASSLLSGELFF,TGTGCCAGCAGCCTATTATCGGGGGAGCTGTTTTTT
TRBV5-4,NA,NA,TRBJ2-2,CASSFRGVGTGELFF,TGTGCCAGCAGCTTCAGGGGAGTTGGCACCGGGGAGCTGTTTTTT
TRBV30,NA,NA,TRBJ1-5,CAWSVSGFNQPQHF,TGTGCCTGGAGTGTCTCAGGGTTCAATCAGCCCCAGCATTTT
TRBV4-1,TRBD2,NA,TRBJ2-3,CASSPGTSGYTDTQYF,TGCGCCAGCTCTCCCGGGACTAGCGGTTACACAGATACGCAGTATTTT
TRBV7-2,NA,once,TRBJ2-3,CASSSLDTDTQYF,TGTGCCAGCAGCTCGTTAGACACAGATACGCAGTATTTT
TRBV6-5,NA,few,TRBJ2-3,CASNPTGRDTQYF,TGTGCCAGCAATCCGACAGGTCGCGATACGCAGTATTTT
TRBV5-4,NA,once,TRBJ1-1,CASSPWTANTEAFF,TGTGCCAGCAGCCCGTGGACAGCGAACACTGAAGCTTTCTTT
TRBV11-2,NA,NA,TRBJ2-1,CASSYPGFHSYNEQFF,TGTGCCAGCAGCTATCCAGGGTTCCACTCCTACAATGAGCAGTTCTTC
TRBV7-9,NA,NA,TRBJ2-1,CASSWGPGEQFF,TGTGCCAGCAGCTGGGGGCCCGGGGAGCAGTTCTTC
TRBV11-2,NA,NA,TRBJ2-2,CASSLDEGGELFF,TGTGCCAGCAGCTTAGACGAGGGAGGGGAGCTGTTTTTT
TRBV1,NA,NA,TRBJ1-1,CTSSQDLRIRGVRTEAFF,TGCACCAGCAGCCAAGATTTAAGGATAAGGGGTGTTCGGACTGAAGCTTTCTTT
TRBV6-1,TRBD1,NA,TRBJ2-7,CASSLGQASYEQYF,TGTGCCAGCAGTTTAGGACAGGCCTCCTACGAGCAGTACTTC
TRBV30,NA,NA,TRBJ1-5,CAWSGGDYQPQHF,TGTGCCTGGAGCGGGGGAGATTATCAGCCCCAGCATTTT
TRBV10-2,TRBD2,NA,TRBJ2-1,CASRLGLAGERGWNEQFF,TGCGCCAGCAGGCTGGGACTAGCGGGGGAGAGAGGGTGGAATGAGCAGTTCTTC
TRBV4-3,TRBD2,NA,TRBJ2-7,CASSRRLLAGDPSYEQYF,TGCGCCAGCAGCCGCCGCCTCCTAGCGGGAGACCCTTCCTACGAGCAGTACTTC
TRBV4-3,TRBD1,once,TRBJ2-3,CASSRRGQGGDTQYF,TGCGCCAGCAGCCGCCGGGGACAGGGAGGAGATACGCAGTATTTT
TRBV18,TRBD1,few,TRBJ1-5,CASSRPTGGRRQPQHF,TGTGCCAGCTCACGCCCGACAGGGGGCCGGAGACAGCCCCAGCATTTT
TRBV2,TRBD2,NA,TRBJ2-7,CASTPGGGSYEQYF,TGTGCCAGCACCCCGGGGGGAGGCTCCTACGAGCAGTACTTC
TRBV5-6,NA,NA,TRBJ1-6,CASSPRGSSYNSPLHF,TGTGCCAGCAGCCCGAGGGGGTCCTCCTATAATTCACCCCTCCACTTT
TRBV7-2,NA,NA,TRBJ1-3,CASSLLPYQGIGNTIYF,TGTGCCAGCAGCTTACTACCCTATCAGGGGATAGGAAACACCATATATTTT
TRBV6-1,TRBD1,NA,TRBJ1-2,CASSDDRGRNYGYTF,TGTGCCAGCAGTGATGACAGGGGGCGTAACTATGGCTACACCTTC
TRBV29-1,TRBD1,NA,TRBJ2-3,CSADRGNSDTQYF,TGCAGCGCGGACAGGGGGAATTCAGATACGCAGTATTTT
TRBV18,TRBD2,NA,TRBJ2-7,CASSPPASGGIYEQYF,TGTGCCAGCTCACCACCGGCTAGCGGAGGGATCTACGAGCAGTACTTC
TRBV28,TRBD2,NA,TRBJ2-2,CASSLPSGRAGELFF,TGTGCCAGCAGTTTACCTTCAGGGAGGGCCGGGGAGCTGTTTTTT
TRBV5-1,TRBD2,NA,TRBJ2-3,CASSLPPGLALYF,TGCGCCAGCAGCTTGCCACCGGGACTAGCACTGTATTTT
TRBV5-4,NA,once,TRBJ2-3,CASSSAQTLSTDTQYF,TGTGCCAGCAGCTCCGCTCAAACCCTAAGCACAGATACGCAGTATTTT
TRBV11-2,TRBD2,NA,TRBJ2-3,CASSSLGLAGDRDTQYF,TGTGCCAGCAGCTCACTAGGACTAGCGGGAGATAGAGATACGCAGTATTTT
TRBV6-6,NA,NA,TRBJ2-7,CASSPGSAYEQYF,TGTGCCAGCAGTCCAGGGTCAGCCTACGAGCAGTACTTC
TRBV10-1,NA,NA,TRBJ2-7,CASSESGRWEQYF,TGCGCCAGCAGTGAGTCGGGGCGGTGGGAGCAGTACTTC
TRBV29-1,TRBD2,NA,TRBJ2-1,CSVARLADYNEQFF,TGCAGCGTTGCTAGACTAGCGGATTACAATGAGCAGTTCTTC
TRBV7-2,NA,NA,TRBJ1-5,CASSFRGDQPQHF,TGTGCCAGCAGCTTCCGGGGGGATCAGCCCCAGCATTTT
TRBV7-8,TRBD2,NA,TRBJ2-1,CASSLGLAGMIPNEQFF,TGTGCCAGCAGCTTAGGCCTAGCGGGGATGATTCCTAATGAGCAGTTCTTC
TRBV3-1/TRBV3-2,NA,NA,TRBJ2-2,CASSQGGAGELFF,TGTGCCAGCAGCCAAGGGGGAGCCGGGGAGCTGTTTTTT
TRBV5-6,NA,NA,TRBJ1-1,CASRLSFPGEAFF,TGTGCCAGCCGGCTGTCCTTCCCGGGTGAAGCTTTCTTT
TRBV29-1,TRBD1,NA,TRBJ2-7,CSVEGTGAAEQYF,TGCAGCGTTGAAGGGACAGGGGCGGCGGAGCAGTACTTC
TRBV6-5,TRBD1,NA,TRBJ2-7,CATRGTGDYEQYF,TGTGCCACCCGGGGGACAGGGGACTACGAGCAGTACTTC
TRBV9,TRBD1,NA,TRBJ1-3,CASSVGTGESGNTIYF,TGTGCCAGCAGCGTGGGGACAGGGGAGTCTGGAAACACCATATATTTT
TRBV7-8,NA,few,TRBJ2-3,CASSLRRFLTDTQYF,TGTGCCAGCAGCTTAAGGCGGTTTCTCACAGATACGCAGTATTTT